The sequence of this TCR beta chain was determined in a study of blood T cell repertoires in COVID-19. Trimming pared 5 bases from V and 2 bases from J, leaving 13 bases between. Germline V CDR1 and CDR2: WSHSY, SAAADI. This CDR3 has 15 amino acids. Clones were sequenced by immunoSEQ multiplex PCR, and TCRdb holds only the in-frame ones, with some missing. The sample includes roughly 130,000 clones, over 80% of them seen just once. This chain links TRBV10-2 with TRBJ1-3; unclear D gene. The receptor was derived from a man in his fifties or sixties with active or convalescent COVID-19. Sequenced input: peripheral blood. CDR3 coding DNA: TGCGCCAGCAGTCTCCCCGGGCGGGCTGGAAACACCATATATTTT. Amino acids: CASSLPGRAGNTIYF.